The text below deals with one T cell receptor beta chain. Its antigen is not known. In each case, RNA was isolated and then reverse transcribed into cDNA as the sequencing template. Assay used: immunoSEQ multiplex PCR; TCRdb lists only in-frame clones, some missing. Of over 250,000 clones listed, roughly 63% are singletons. This entry is derived from a study of CD8+ T cells in alopecia areata. The study's findings and limits: In patients, TCRs were shared less clearly than in mice, and HLA may possibly be involved. Treatment with tofacitinib significantly lowered scalp clonality and reduced expanded CD8+ clones among the top 100. Having one nonresponder leaves uncertain how baseline CD8+ expansion relates to response.

J gave up 4 bases and V 0 bases, and 6 bases lay outside the gene matches. Germline V lookup: CDR1 SGHRS, CDR2 YFSETQ. The CDR3 is 16 residues long. The treatment was: oral pan-JAK inhibitor, 5-10 mg twice daily. PBMCs provided sorted CD4+ and CD8+ T cells. This sample comprised CD4+ T cells sorted from blood, obtained at approximately week 51, from a patient treated with tofacitinib. The gene calls are TRBV5-1 and TRBJ2-2; TRBD2 aligns across 7 bases. The sequence was obtained from a human donor with alopecia areata. The DNA for the CDR3 is TGCGCCAGCAGCTTGGGCCCTAGCGGATCCACCGGGGAGCTGTTTTTT. This translates into CASSLGPSGSTGELFF.